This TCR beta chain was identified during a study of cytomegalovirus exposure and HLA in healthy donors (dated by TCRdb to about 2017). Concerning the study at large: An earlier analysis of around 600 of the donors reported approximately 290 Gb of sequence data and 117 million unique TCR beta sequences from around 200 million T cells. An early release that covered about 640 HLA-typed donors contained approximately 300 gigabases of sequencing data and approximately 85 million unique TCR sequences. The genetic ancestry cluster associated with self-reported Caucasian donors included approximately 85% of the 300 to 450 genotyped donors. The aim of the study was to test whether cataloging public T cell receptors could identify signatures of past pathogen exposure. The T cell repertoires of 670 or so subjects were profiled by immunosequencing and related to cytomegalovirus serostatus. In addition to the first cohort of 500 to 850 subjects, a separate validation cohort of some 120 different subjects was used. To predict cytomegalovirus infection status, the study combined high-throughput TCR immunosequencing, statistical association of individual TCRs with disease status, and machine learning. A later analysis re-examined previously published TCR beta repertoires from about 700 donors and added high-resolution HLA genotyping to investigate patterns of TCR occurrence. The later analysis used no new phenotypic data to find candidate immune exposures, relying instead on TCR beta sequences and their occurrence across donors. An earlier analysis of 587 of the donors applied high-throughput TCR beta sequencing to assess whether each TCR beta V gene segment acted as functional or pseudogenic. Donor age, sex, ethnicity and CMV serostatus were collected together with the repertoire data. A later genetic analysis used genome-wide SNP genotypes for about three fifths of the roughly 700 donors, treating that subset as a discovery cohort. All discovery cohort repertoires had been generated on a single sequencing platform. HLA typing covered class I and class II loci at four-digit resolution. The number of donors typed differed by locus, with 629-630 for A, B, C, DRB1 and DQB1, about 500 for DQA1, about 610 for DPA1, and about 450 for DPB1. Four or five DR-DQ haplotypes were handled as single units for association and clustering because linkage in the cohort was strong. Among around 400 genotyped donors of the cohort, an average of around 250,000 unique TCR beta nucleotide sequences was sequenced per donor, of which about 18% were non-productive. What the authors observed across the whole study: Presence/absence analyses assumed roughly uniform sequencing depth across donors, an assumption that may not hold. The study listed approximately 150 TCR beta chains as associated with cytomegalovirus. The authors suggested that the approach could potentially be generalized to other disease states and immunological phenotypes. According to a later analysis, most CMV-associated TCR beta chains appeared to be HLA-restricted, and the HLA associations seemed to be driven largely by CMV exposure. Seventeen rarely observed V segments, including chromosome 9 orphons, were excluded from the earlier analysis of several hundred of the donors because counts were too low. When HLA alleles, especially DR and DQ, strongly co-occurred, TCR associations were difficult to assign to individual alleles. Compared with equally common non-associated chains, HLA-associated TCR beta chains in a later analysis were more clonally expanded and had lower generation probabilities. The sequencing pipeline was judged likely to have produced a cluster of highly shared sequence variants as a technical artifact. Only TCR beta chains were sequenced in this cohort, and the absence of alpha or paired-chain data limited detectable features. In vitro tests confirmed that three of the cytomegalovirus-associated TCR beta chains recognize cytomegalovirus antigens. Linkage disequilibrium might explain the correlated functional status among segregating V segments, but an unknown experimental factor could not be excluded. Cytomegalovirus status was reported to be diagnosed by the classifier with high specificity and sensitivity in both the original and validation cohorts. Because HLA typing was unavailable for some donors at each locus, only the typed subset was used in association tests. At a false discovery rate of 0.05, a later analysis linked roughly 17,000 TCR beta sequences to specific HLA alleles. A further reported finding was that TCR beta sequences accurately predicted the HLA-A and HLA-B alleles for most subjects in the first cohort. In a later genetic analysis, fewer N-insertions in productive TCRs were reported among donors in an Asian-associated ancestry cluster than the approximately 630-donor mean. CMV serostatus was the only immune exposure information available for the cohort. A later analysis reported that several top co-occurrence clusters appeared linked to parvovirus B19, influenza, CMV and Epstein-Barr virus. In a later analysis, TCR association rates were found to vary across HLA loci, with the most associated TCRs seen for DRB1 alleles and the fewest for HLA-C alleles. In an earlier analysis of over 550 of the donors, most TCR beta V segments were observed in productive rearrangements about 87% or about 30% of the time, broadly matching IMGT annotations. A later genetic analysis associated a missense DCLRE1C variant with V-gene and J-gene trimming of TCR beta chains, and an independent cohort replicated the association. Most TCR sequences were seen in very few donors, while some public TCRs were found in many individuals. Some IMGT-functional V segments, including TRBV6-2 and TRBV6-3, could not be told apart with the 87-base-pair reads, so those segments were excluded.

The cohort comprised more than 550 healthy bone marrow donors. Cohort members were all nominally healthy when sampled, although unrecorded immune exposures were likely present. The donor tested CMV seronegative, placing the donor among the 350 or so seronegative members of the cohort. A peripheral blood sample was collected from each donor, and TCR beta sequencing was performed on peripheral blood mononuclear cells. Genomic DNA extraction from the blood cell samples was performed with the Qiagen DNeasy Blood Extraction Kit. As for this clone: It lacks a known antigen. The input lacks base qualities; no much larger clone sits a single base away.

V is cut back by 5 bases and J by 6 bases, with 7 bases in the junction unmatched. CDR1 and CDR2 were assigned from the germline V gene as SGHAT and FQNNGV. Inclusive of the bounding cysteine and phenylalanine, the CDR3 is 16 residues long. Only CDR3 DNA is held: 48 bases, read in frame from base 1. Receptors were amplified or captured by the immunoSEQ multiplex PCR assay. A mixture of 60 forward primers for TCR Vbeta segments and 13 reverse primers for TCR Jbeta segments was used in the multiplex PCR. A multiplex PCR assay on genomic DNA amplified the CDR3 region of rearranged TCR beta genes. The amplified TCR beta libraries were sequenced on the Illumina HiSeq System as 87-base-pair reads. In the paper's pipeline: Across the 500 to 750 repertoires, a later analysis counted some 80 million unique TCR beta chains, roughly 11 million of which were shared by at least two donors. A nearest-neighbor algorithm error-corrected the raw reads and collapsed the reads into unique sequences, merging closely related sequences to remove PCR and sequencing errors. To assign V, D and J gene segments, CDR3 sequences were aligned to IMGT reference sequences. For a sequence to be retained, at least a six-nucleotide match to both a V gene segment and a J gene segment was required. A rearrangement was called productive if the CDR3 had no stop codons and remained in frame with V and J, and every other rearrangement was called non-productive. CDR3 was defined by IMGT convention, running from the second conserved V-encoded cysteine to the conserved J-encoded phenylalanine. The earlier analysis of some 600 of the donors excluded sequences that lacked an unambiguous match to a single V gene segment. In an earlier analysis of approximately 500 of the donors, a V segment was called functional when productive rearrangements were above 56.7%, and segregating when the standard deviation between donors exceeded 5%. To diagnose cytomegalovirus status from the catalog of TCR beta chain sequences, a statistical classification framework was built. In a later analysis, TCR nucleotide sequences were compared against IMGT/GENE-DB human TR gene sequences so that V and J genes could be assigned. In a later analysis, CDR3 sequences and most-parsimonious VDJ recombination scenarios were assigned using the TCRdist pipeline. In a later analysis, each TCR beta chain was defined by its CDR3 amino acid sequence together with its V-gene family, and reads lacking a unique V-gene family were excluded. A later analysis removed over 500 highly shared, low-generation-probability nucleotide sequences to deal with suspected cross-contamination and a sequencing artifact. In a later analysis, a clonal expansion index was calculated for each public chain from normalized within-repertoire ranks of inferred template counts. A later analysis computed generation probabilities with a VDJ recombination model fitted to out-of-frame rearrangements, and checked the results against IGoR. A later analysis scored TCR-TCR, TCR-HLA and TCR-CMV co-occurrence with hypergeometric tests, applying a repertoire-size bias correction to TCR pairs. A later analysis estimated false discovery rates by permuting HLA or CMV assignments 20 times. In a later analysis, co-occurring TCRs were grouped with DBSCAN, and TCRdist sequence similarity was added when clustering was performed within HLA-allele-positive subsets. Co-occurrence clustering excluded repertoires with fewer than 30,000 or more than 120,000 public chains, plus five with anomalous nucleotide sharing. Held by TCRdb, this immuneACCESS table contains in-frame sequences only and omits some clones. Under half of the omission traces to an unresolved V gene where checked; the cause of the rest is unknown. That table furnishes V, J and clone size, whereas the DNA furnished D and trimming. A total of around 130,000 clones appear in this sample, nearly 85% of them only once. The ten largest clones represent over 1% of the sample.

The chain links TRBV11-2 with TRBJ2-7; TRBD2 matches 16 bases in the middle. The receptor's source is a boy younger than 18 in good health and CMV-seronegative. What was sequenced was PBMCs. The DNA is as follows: TGTGCCAGCAGCCCCGGGACTAGCGGGAGGGTCGGCGAGCAGTACTTC. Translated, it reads CASSPGTSGRVGEQYF.